This T cell receptor (beta chain) was profiled in a study of T cell changes during pregnancy in multiple sclerosis. V was shortened by 6 bases and J by 2 bases, with 9 bases between the two germline ends. Germline CDR1 reads SGHDN; CDR2 reads FVKESK. This CDR3 is built from 13 residues. Assay used: immunoSEQ multiplex PCR; TCRdb lists only in-frame clones, some missing. In the table there are approximately 28,000 clones, roughly 90% of which are singletons. The V and J genes are TRBV14 and TRBJ2-3; D unclear. The receptor was derived from a female donor with multiple sclerosis, enrolled in a pregnancy study. The sample here was CD8+ T cells from peripheral blood mononuclear cells, taken in the second trimester of pregnancy. CDR3 coding DNA: TGTGCCAGCAGTGCGGTCACCACAGATACGCAGTATTTT. Translation: CASSAVTTDTQYF.